The rows below give T cell receptor beta chains drawn from one sample of a study of blood T cells in healthy people across ages. In TCRdb, the 5' RACE reads were re-called with MiXCR into one record per CDR3 protein. The profile shows about 1.8 million distinct CDR3 sequences, 40% to 55% of them singletons. The sequenced sample consisted of blood. These receptors were collected from a woman aged 40 to 50 in good health. CDR3s include the opening cysteine and the closing phenylalanine or tryptophan. A D gene is named only where the DNA matches it firmly. Clone size is shown for a subset of rows, as once, few, many or a class of expanded clone.

CDR3 length,J gene,clone size,V gene,D gene,CDR3 DNA,CDR3 protein
17,TRBJ2-5,few,TRBV7-2,TRBD2,TGTGCCAGCAGCCTCACCCTCTCCCCGGGACTAGCAAAGACCCAGTACTTC,CASSLTLSPGLAKTQYF
15,TRBJ2-2,.,TRBV2,TRBD1,TGTGCCAGCAGTGAGGACAGGTCGAACACCGGGGAGCTGTTTTTT,CASSEDRSNTGELFF
15,TRBJ2-7,.,TRBV6-5,TRBD2,TGTGCCAGCAGCCGAGGACTAGCGATGGTCACCGAGCAGTACTTC,CASSRGLAMVTEQYF
15,TRBJ2-1,few,TRBV3-1,TRBD1,TGTGCCAGCAGACAGGAAAGGGGGCGCTTTAATGAGCAGTTCTTC,CASRQERGRFNEQFF
19,TRBJ2-6,.,TRBV3-1,TRBD2,TGTGCCAGCAGCCAAGACCTCCGCGGGGGGCTCTCTGGGGCCAACGTCCTGACTTTC,CASSQDLRGGLSGANVLTF
17,TRBJ2-1,.,TRBV4-2,.,TGTGCCAGCAGCCAGGGCAAGGGCAGCCTTATGTACAATGAGCAGTTCTTC,CASSQGKGSLMYNEQFF
14,TRBJ2-7,.,TRBV5-1,.,TGCGCCAGCAGCCCCGGGAACCCGCAAAGCGAGCAGTACTTC,CASSPGNPQSEQYF
14,TRBJ2-3,.,TRBV5-1,.,TGCGCCAGCAGGGACACCGGTAGCACAGATACGCAGTATTTT,CASRDTGSTDTQYF
15,TRBJ2-5,.,TRBV27,TRBD2,TGTGCCAGCAGTTCCTGGACTAGCGGTCGGGAGACCCAGTACTTC,CASSSWTSGRETQYF
15,TRBJ2-2,.,TRBV4-1,.,TGCGCCAGCAGCCCCCTTAGGGGGAACACCGGGGAGCTGTTTTTT,CASSPLRGNTGELFF
15,TRBJ1-1,few,TRBV4-1,TRBD1,TGCGCCAGCACGGAGACGCGACAGGGATCTTCTGAAGCTTTCTTT,CASTETRQGSSEAFF
15,TRBJ2-1,few,TRBV6-1,TRBD2,TGTGCCAGCAGTTCCCGGGGGGAGGCGAACAATGAGCAGTTCTTC,CASSSRGEANNEQFF
16,TRBJ1-5,.,TRBV5-1,.,TGCGCCAGCAGCTTGGGGGGGGAGGGGTTCAATCAGCCCCAGCATTTT,CASSLGGEGFNQPQHF
18,TRBJ2-3,.,TRBV7-9,TRBD2,TGTGCCAGCAGCTTCGGGCTAGCGGGGGGTGCTAGCACAGATACGCAGTATTTT,CASSFGLAGGASTDTQYF
15,TRBJ2-7,few,TRBV20-1,.,TGCAGTGCTAGAGATAGGGCAGATAGCTCCTACGAGCAGTACTTC,CSARDRADSSYEQYF
16,TRBJ2-3,.,TRBV7-6,TRBD2,TGTGCCAGCAGCGCCCGGACTAGCGGGATCACAGATACGCAGTATTTT,CASSARTSGITDTQYF
17,TRBJ2-3,.,TRBV27,TRBD2,TGTGCCAGCAGTTTCCAGGGCCCGCTAGCGGGGAAAGATACGCAGTATTTT,CASSFQGPLAGKDTQYF